The text below deals with one T cell receptor beta chain. The sample comes from a study of cytomegalovirus exposure and HLA in healthy donors. CDR3 size: 16 residues. Germline V lookup: CDR1 SGHRS, CDR2 YFSETQ. V lost 4 bases and J lost 0, with 14 bases in between. Primers for the PCR totalled 60 Vbeta and 13 Jbeta. The assay was immunoSEQ multiplex PCR, and TCRdb's table has in-frame clones only and misses some. The sample shows about 280,000 clones, about 87% of them seen only once. The receptor comes from a woman aged 18-29 years in good health and CMV-seronegative. The V gene is TRBV5-1, the J gene TRBJ2-1, with a weak D call TRBD2 (6 bases). Sequenced: PBMCs. The CDR3 loop reads CASSHPGGSSYNEQFF. The CDR3 nucleotides read TGCGCCAGCAGCCACCCCGGGGGAAGCTCCTACAATGAGCAGTTCTTC.